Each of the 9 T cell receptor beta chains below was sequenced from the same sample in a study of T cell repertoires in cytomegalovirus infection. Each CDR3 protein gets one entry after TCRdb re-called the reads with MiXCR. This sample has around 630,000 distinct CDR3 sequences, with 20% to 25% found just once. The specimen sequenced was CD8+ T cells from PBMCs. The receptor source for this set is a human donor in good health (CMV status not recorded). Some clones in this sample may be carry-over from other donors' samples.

CDR3 in DNA: TGTGCCAGCGGTAAGACAGAACTCTATGGCTACACCTTC. It yields the protein CASGKTELYGYTF. V is TRBV9 and J is TRBJ1-2; TRBD1 is a possible D gene (5 bases). Germline values: CDR1 SGDLS, CDR2 YYNGEE. The CDR3 covers 13 residues. With 7 bases removed from V and 4 bases from J, the gap between germline ends came to 14 bases.

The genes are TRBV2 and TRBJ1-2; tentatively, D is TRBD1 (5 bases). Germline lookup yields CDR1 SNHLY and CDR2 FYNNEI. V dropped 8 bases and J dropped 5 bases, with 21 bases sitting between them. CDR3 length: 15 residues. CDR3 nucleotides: TGTGCCAGCTCCCCTAGACAAGGGGTCTGGTATGGCTACACCTTC. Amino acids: CASSPRQGVWYGYTF.

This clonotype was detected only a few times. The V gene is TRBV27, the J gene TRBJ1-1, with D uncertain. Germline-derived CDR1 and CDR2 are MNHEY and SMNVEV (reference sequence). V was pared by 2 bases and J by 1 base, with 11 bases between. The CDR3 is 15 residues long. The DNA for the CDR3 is TGTGCCAGCAGTTTAAAGGAGCCCTGGAACACTGAAGCTTTCTTT. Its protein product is CASSLKEPWNTEAFF.

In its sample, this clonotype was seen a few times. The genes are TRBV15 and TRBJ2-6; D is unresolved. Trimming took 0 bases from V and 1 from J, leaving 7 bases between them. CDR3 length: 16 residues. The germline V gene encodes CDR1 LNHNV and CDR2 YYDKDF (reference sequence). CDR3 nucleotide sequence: TGTGCCACCAGCAGAGATCCCGGGTCTGGGGCCAACGTCCTGACTTTC. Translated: CATSRDPGSGANVLTF.

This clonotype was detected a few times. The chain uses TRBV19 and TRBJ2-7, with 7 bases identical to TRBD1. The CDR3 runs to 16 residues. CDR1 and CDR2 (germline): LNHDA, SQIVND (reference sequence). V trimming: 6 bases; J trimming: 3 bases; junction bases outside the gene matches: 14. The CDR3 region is CASRGTTAGGLYEQYF. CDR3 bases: TGTGCCAGTAGAGGGACGACGGCAGGGGGTCTCTACGAGCAGTACTTC.

CDR3 DNA sequence: TGTGCCAGCAAAACGTCCGGGACAGGGGGGGTCACAGATACGCAGTATTTT. It yields the protein CASKTSGTGGVTDTQYF. The V call is TRBV2, the J call TRBJ2-3; 11 nucleotides match TRBD1. Trimming took 7 bases from V and 2 from J; bases not matched to a gene: 11. The length of the CDR3 is 17 residues. The germline V gene has CDR1 SNHLY and CDR2 FYNNEI.

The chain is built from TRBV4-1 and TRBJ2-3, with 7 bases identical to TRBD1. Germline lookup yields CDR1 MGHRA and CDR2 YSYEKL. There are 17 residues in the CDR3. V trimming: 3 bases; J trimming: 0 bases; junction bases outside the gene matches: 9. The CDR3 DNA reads TGCGCCAGCAGCCACGACGAGGACAGGATTAGCACAGATACGCAGTATTTT. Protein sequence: CASSHDEDRISTDTQYF.

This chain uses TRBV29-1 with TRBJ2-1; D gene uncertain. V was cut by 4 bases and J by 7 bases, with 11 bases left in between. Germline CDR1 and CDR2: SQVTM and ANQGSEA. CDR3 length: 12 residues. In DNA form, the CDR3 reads TGCAGCGTTGGGCCCTCCGGTAATGAGCAGTTCTTC. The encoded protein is CSVGPSGNEQFF.

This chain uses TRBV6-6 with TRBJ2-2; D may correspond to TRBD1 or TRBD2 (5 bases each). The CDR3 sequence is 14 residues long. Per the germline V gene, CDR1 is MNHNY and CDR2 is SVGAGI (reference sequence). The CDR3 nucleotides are TGTGGCACCGGGGCAGGAGGATCGACCGGGGAGCTGTTTTTT. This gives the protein CGTGAGGSTGELFF.